Sequencing of this T cell receptor (beta chain) was carried out in a study of T cell responses to AZD1222 COVID-19 vaccine. The wider study: Second-dose recipients at about 4 or about 12 weeks were treated as one pooled group.

Repertoires were generated with immunoSEQ multiplex PCR, while TCRdb's copy carries only in-frame clones and drops some. Among over 100,000 clones listed, 70% to 90% were seen once. Study observations and caveats: Samples come after the peak T cell response, not at day 14. Nearly half of spike-specific TCRs reportedly go after variant regions that carry no mutations.

The CDR3 runs to 14 residues. Trimming removed 4 bases at V and 5 bases at J, with 15 bases between. Germline V lookup: CDR1 SGDLS, CDR2 YYNGEE. This clone appeared once. Its antigen is currently unknown. This TCR derives from an adult in good health. The chain uses TRBV9 and TRBJ1-1, with a weak D call TRBD1 (5 bases). The sequenced sample was peripheral blood, obtained on day 0 of AZD1222 vaccination. CDR3 in DNA: TGTGCCAGCAGCCCCCAGGTTGGGGGGACTGAAGCTTTCTTT. Translated, it gives CASSPQVGGTEAFF.